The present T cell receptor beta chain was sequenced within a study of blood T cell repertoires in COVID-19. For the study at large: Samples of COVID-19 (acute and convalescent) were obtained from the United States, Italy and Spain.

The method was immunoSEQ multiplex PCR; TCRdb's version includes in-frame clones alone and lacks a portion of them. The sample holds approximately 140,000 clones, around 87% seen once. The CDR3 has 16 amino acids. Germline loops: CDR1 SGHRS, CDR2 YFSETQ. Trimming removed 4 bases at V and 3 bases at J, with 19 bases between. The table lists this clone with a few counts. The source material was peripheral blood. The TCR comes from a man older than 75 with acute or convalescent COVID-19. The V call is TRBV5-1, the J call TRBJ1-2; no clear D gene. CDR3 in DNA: TGCGCCAGCAGCCCGGAGGCAGGCGGGGTTGACTATGGCTACACCTTC. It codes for CASSPEAGGVDYGYTF. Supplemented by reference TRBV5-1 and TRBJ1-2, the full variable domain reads KAGVTQTPRYLIKTRGQQVTLSCSPISGHRSVSWYQQTPGQGLQFLFEYFSETQRNKGNFPGRFSGRQFSNSRSEMNVSTLELGDSALYLCASSPEAGGVDYGYTFGSGTRLTVV.